Each of the 31 T cell receptor beta chains below was sequenced from the same sample in a study of T cells in localized non-small cell lung cancer. The assay was immunoSEQ multiplex PCR, and TCRdb's table has in-frame clones only and misses some. This table holds roughly 36,000 clones, over 80% found once. Sequences were derived from PBMCs, sampled before any cancer treatment. The source of these receptors is a man aged 40-75 years with stage II lung adenocarcinoma.

The chain couples TRBV27 to TRBJ2-2; D call uncertain. The CDR3 has 15 residues. V lost 5 bases and J 2 bases, leaving 12 bases between the germline ends. Germline loops: CDR1 MNHEY, CDR2 SMNVEV (reference sequence). As DNA, the CDR3 is TGTGCCAGCAGTCCGTCCGGAACCAACACCGGGGAGCTGTTTTTT. Encoded protein: CASSPSGTNTGELFF.

The chain combines TRBV9 with TRBJ1-1, with D hard to call. V gave up 2 bases and J gave up 6 bases, with 20 bases separating them. The CDR3 runs 16 residues. CDR1 is SGDLS and CDR2 is YYNGEE in the germline V gene. CDR3 protein: CASSVPPVRARPEAFF. The CDR3 DNA is TGTGCCAGCAGCGTTCCCCCTGTGAGGGCACGGCCTGAAGCTTTCTTT.

The CDR3 loop reads CASRTTDPGHPPATEAFF. CDR3 bases: TGTGCCAGCAGGACCACTGACCCGGGACATCCTCCGGCCACTGAAGCTTTCTTT. The rearrangement uses TRBV28 and TRBJ1-1, with D maybe TRBD1 (6 bases). The CDR3 spans 18 residues. Trimming took 6 bases from V and 4 from J, leaving 27 bases between them. Germline CDR1 is MDHEN and CDR2 is SYDVKM. The full variable domain, in which reference TRBV28 and TRBJ1-1 provide the parts outside the CDR3, is DVKVTQSSRYLVKRTGEKVFLECVQDMDHENMFWYRQDPGLGLRLIYFSYDVKMKEKGDIPEGYSVSREKKERFSLILESASTNQTSMYLCASRTTDPGHPPATEAFFGQGTRLTVV.

The chain links TRBV28 to TRBJ1-5; D gene uncertain. The CDR3 covers 14 residues. CDR1 and CDR2 (germline): MDHEN, SYDVKM. The V gene lost 3 bases and the J gene lost 5 bases, with 11 bases spanning the gap. The CDR3 sequence: CASSFKAPHQPQHF. CDR3 nucleotides: TGTGCCAGCAGTTTTAAGGCCCCACATCAGCCCCAGCATTTT.

The rearrangement uses TRBV7-6 and TRBJ2-6; D remains unclear. Trimming left V 2 bases short and J 0 bases short, with 14 bases between. CDR3 size: 18 residues. Looked up from germline, CDR1 is SGHVS and CDR2 is FNYEAQ. The CDR3 sequence: CASSLTWPSSSGANVLTF. CDR3 in DNA: TGTGCCAGCAGCTTAACGTGGCCCAGTTCCTCTGGGGCCAACGTCCTGACTTTC.

The V and J genes are TRBV27 and TRBJ1-3; unclear D gene. Germline CDR1 reads MNHEY; CDR2 reads SMNVEV (reference sequence). The V end was cut by 3 bases, the J end by 5 bases, with 14 bases between. This CDR3 comprises 15 residues. DNA for the CDR3: TGTGCCAGCAGTTTGTCGACTATCCACCGAAACACCATATATTTT. Amino acid sequence: CASSLSTIHRNTIYF.

This clone was counted between two and nine times. The chain carries TRBV29-1 and TRBJ2-7; 13 bases agree with TRBD2. The CDR3 contains 15 residues. The ends lost 1 base at V and 0 bases at J; junction bases unmatched: 0. Germline loops: CDR1 SQVTM, CDR2 ANQGSEA. CDR3 DNA sequence: TGCAGCGTTGAAGGGACTAGCGGGAGCTCCTACGAGCAGTACTTC. As protein: CSVEGTSGSSYEQYF.

This chain connects TRBV15 to TRBJ2-1, with 9 bases fitting TRBD2. The CDR3 sequence is 15 residues long. Germline V CDR1 and CDR2: LNHNV, YYDKDF (reference sequence). The V and J ends lost 1 base and 10 bases, in that order; junction bases with no gene match: 8. CDR3 coding DNA: TGTGCCACCAGCAGAGTAGCGGGAGAAGGGAGCGAGCAGTTCTTC. Encoded protein: CATSRVAGEGSEQFF. The entire variable domain, with the rest obtained from reference TRBV15 and TRBJ2-1, is as follows: DAMVIQNPRYQVTQFGKPVTLSCSQTLNHNVMYWYQQKSSQAPKLLFHYYDKDFNNEADTPDNFQSRRPNTSFCFLDIRSPGLGDTAMYLCATSRVAGEGSEQFFGPGTRLTVL.

The chain recombines TRBV7-3 with TRBJ1-5, with D perhaps matching TRBD1 (5 bases). Germline V gives CDR1 SGHTA, CDR2 FQGTGA. Trimming took 5 bases from V and 7 from J, leaving 9 bases between them. The CDR3 extends over 12 amino acids. The CDR3 protein is CASSIPGQPQHF. DNA for the CDR3: TGTGCCAGCAGCATCCCAGGGCAGCCCCAGCATTTT.

V is TRBV5-1 and J is TRBJ1-2, with D perhaps TRBD1 (6 bases). The V gene lost 4 bases and the J gene lost 7 bases, with 23 bases spanning the gap. This CDR3 region has 16 residues. Germline V gene data show CDR1 as SGHRS and CDR2 as YFSETQ. This CDR3 reads CASSLGARAGESGYTF. In DNA, the CDR3 is TGCGCCAGCAGCCTGGGGGCGAGGGCAGGCGAAAGTGGCTACACCTTC.

The gene calls are TRBV19 and TRBJ2-3; no definite D call. V was pared by 7 bases and J by 5 bases, with 4 bases between. Germline V lookup: CDR1 LNHDA, CDR2 SQIVND (reference sequence). This CDR3 comprises 10 residues. The CDR3 region is CASMGDTQYF. The CDR3 DNA sequence: TGTGCCAGTATGGGAGATACGCAGTATTTT.

The gene calls are TRBV6-1 and TRBJ2-1; 8 bases match TRBD2. The germline CDR1 and CDR2 sequences are MNHNS and SASEGT. The CDR3 covers 13 residues. Germline trimming cut 6 bases from V and 5 bases from J; bases unmatched to any gene: 3. The CDR3 reads CASRVAGNNEQFF. DNA for the CDR3: TGTGCCAGCAGAGTAGCGGGAAACAATGAGCAGTTCTTC.

The V and J genes are TRBV11-2 and TRBJ2-7, with D possibly TRBD1 on 6 matching bases. The V gene lost 5 bases and the J gene lost 3 bases, with 17 bases spanning the gap. The CDR3 is 15 residues long. Germline CDR1 is SGHAT and CDR2 is FQNNGV. The CDR3 coding sequence is TGTGCCAGCAGCCGCCCCGGACAGAGCAACTACGAGCAGTACTTC. This codes for CASSRPGQSNYEQYF.

In DNA form, the CDR3 reads TGTGCCAGCAGTCCGCTTAAACGCACAGATACGCAGTATTTT. Its translation: CASSPLKRTDTQYF. The chain has TRBV27 and TRBJ2-3; no reliable D call. Between the trimmed V and J ends, which lost 5 bases and 1 base, there was a span of 10 bases. Germline CDR1 MNHEY, CDR2 SMNVEV (reference sequence). The CDR3 totals 14 residues.

The chain uses TRBV5-6 and TRBJ1-3; tentatively, D is TRBD1 (5 bases). The CDR3 totals 15 residues. V shed 4 bases and J shed 2 bases, with 13 bases lying between them. The germline V gene has CDR1 SGHDT and CDR2 YYEEEE. CDR3 coding DNA: TGTGCCAGCAGCGGTACGGGACTTACTGGAAACACCATATATTTT. Encoded protein: CASSGTGLTGNTIYF.

This rearrangement joins TRBV5-1 to TRBJ2-2; the match to TRBD1 covers 7 bases. CDR1 and CDR2 from the germline V gene are SGHRS and YFSETQ. The CDR3 length is 15 residues. Germline trimming cut 4 bases from V and 4 bases from J; bases unmatched to any gene: 7. CDR3 in amino acids: CASSPGPGGTGELFF. Written as DNA, the CDR3 is TGCGCCAGCAGCCCGGGTCCAGGGGGCACCGGGGAGCTGTTTTTT. Variable domain in full (rest from reference TRBV5-1 and TRBJ2-2): KAGVTQTPRYLIKTRGQQVTLSCSPISGHRSVSWYQQTPGQGLQFLFEYFSETQRNKGNFPGRFSGRQFSNSRSEMNVSTLELGDSALYLCASSPGPGGTGELFFGEGSRLTVL.

On this clone: At the DNA level, this CDR3 is encoded by other sequences in the same sample as well. V and J are TRBV7-3 and TRBJ2-3; TRBD2 matches at 7 bases. CDR3 length: 13 amino acids. Germline CDR1 SGHTA, CDR2 FQGTGA. Trimming at V came to 1 base and at J to 6 bases, leaving 1 base not matched to a gene. The CDR3 loop reads CASSLREGDTQYF. Written as DNA, the CDR3 is TGTGCCAGCAGCTTAAGGGAGGGGGATACGCAGTATTTT.

This clone was seen just once. The chain has TRBV7-9 and TRBJ2-7, with 9 bases that match TRBD2. This CDR3 is built from 15 residues. Germline-derived CDR1 and CDR2 are SEHNR and FQNEAQ (reference sequence). V trimming: 1 base; J trimming: 2 bases; junction bases outside the gene matches: 3. The DNA of the CDR3 is TGTGCCAGCAGCTTAGGTCTAGCGGGACCCTACGAGCAGTACTTC. The encoded protein is CASSLGLAGPYEQYF.

The chain carries TRBV7-2 and TRBJ1-2, with 7 bases aligning to TRBD1. The V segment lost 4 bases and the J segment 9 bases; nucleotides outside the gene matches: 14. The CDR3 totals 15 residues. Germline V CDR1 and CDR2: SGHTA, FQGNSA. In DNA form, the CDR3 reads TGTGCCAGCAGCTCCCAGGTCGTACGACAGGGACGCTACACCTTC. Translated, it gives CASSSQVVRQGRYTF.

This chain joins TRBV29-1 and TRBJ2-7; D may be TRBD1 (6 bases). Trimming left V 5 bases short and J 9 bases short, with 20 bases between. This CDR3 region has 13 residues. From germline, CDR1 is SQVTM and CDR2 ANQGSEA. This chain's CDR3 is CSVSGTGTTGQYF. The DNA of the CDR3 is TGCAGCGTTTCGGGAACAGGGACAACGGGGCAGTACTTC.

The V gene is TRBV28, the J gene TRBJ1-5; TRBD1 might be the D (5 bases). V was shortened by 0 bases and J by 0 bases, with 12 bases between the two germline ends. CDR3 length: 17 amino acids. The germline gives CDR1 MDHEN, CDR2 SYDVKM. CDR3: CASSLWGTAYSNQPQHF. CDR3 coding DNA: TGTGCCAGCAGTTTATGGGGGACGGCATATAGCAATCAGCCCCAGCATTTT. Complete variable domain (other parts from reference TRBV28 and TRBJ1-5): DVKVTQSSRYLVKRTGEKVFLECVQDMDHENMFWYRQDPGLGLRLIYFSYDVKMKEKGDIPEGYSVSREKKERFSLILESASTNQTSMYLCASSLWGTAYSNQPQHFGDGTRLSIL.

The DNA of the CDR3 is TGCGCCAGCAGCTTGGGGGACGGGGCCTACGAGCAGTACTTC. It encodes CASSLGDGAYEQYF. The V call is TRBV5-1, the J call TRBJ2-7; the D gene could be TRBD1 or TRBD2 (5 bases each). Trimming took 0 bases from V and 2 from J, leaving 9 bases between them. The CDR3 is 14 amino acids. The germline V gene has CDR1 SGHRS and CDR2 YFSETQ.

This clone has only one observation. The chain has TRBV6-1 and TRBJ2-4, with 9 bases identical to TRBD1. J was trimmed by 0 bases and V by 3 bases; bases with no gene match: 3. Germline values: CDR1 MNHNS, CDR2 SASEGT. The CDR3 length is 16 residues. This chain's CDR3 is CASSEGQGLAKNIQYF. The CDR3 DNA reads as TGTGCCAGCAGTGAGGGACAGGGACTAGCCAAAAACATTCAGTACTTC.

This clone was picked up one time. This chain connects TRBV7-2 to TRBJ2-1; the match to TRBD2 covers 7 bases. Germline CDR1 is SGHTA and CDR2 is FQGNSA. V lost 5 bases and J lost 4; bases outside the gene matches: 8. CDR3 length: 15 residues. Written as DNA, the CDR3 is TGTGCCAGCAGCCCTCAGCGGGGATTTTACAATGAGCAGTTCTTC. As protein: CASSPQRGFYNEQFF. Full variable domain (remainder filled in from reference TRBV7-2 and TRBJ2-1): GAGVSQSPSNKVTEKGKDVELRCDPISGHTALYWYRQSLGQGLEFLIYFQGNSAPDKSGLPSDRFSAERTGGSVSTLTIQRTQQEDSAVYLCASSPQRGFYNEQFFGPGTRLTVL.

The gene calls are TRBV27 and TRBJ2-4; 7 bases are shared with TRBD1. J lost 0 bases, V lost 6 bases, and 5 bases had no gene match. CDR1 and CDR2 from the germline V gene are MNHEY and SMNVEV (reference sequence). The CDR3 spans 15 residues. For the CDR3, the DNA is TGTGCCAGCAGCCCCGACAGGGTAGCCAAAAACATTCAGTACTTC. Residues: CASSPDRVAKNIQYF.

The rearrangement links TRBV5-6 to TRBJ2-1; 10 bases match TRBD2. V lost 0 bases to trimming and J lost 1 base; unmatched junction nucleotides: 4. CDR1 and CDR2 (germline): SGHDT, YYEEEE. This CDR3 is 17 amino acids long. The CDR3 DNA sequence: TGTGCCAGCAGCTTGGAAACTAGCGGGATATCCTACAATGAGCAGTTCTTC. As protein: CASSLETSGISYNEQFF.

The chain carries TRBV9 and TRBJ2-7, with D possibly matching TRBD1 (5 bases). V lost 0 bases and J lost 7, with 14 bases in between. The CDR3 contains 14 residues. Germline CDR1 SGDLS, CDR2 YYNGEE. CDR3 sequence: CASSVGRASEEQYF. CDR3 nucleotide sequence: TGTGCCAGCAGCGTAGGCAGGGCGAGTGAAGAGCAGTACTTC.

The chain carries TRBV18 and TRBJ2-5, with D maybe TRBD2 (6 bases). Germline V CDR1 and CDR2: KGHSH, LQKENI. The CDR3 is made up of 16 amino acids. V lost 4 bases, J lost 2 bases, and 17 bases lay in between. The CDR3 DNA reads as TGTGCCAGCTCACACCCCGTACCGGGACTTCAAGAGACCCAGTACTTC. Its translation: CASSHPVPGLQETQYF.

A note on this clone: An end of the junction differs from the germline gene, which may be a read error. The rearrangement links TRBV7-2 to TRBJ1-2; 7 bases map to TRBD1. The CDR3 consists of 14 residues. CDR1 is SGHTA and CDR2 is FQGNSA in the germline V gene. CDR3 sequence (DNA): TGTGTCAGCAGCTGGGACAGCCTTAACTATGGCTACACCTTC. Its protein is CVSSWDSLNYGYTF.

J is TRBJ1-2 and V is TRBV2; no firm D call. Deletions cut 0 bases from V and 4 bases from J, with 6 bases between. CDR1 SNHLY and CDR2 FYNNEI come from the germline V gene. The CDR3 extends over 13 amino acids. DNA for the CDR3: TGTGCCAGCAGTGAAGCAGGTCCCTATGGCTACACCTTC. Translating it yields CASSEAGPYGYTF.

V and J are TRBV9 and TRBJ1-6; D is undetermined. The germline gives CDR1 SGDLS, CDR2 YYNGEE. The length of the CDR3 is 13 residues. Deletions cut 5 bases from V and 8 bases from J, with 11 bases between. The CDR3 sequence: CASSGEWDSPLHF. CDR3 in DNA: TGTGCCAGCAGTGGGGAATGGGATTCACCCCTCCACTTT.